This TCR beta chain was sequenced in a study of PD-1 blockade in mismatch repair-deficient tumors (dated by TCRdb to about 2017). General notes on the study: Between late 2013 and September 2016, the trial enrolled about 93 consecutive patients with more than 10 mismatch repair-deficient cancer types, every one of whom had been previously treated and was progressing. Tumor-associated T cell clones were tracked in the peripheral blood of patients responding to PD-1 blockade by deep sequencing of TCR CDR3 regions.

The library was built by means of the immunoSEQ multiplex PCR assay. Imported from immuneACCESS, the table was reduced by TCRdb to in-frame sequences with V and J called. These copies leave out some clones; in studies compared against another copy, an unresolved V gene accounts for under half, and the cause of the remainder is not known. Counted in this sample were tens of thousands of clones; around four fifths of them appeared once. Of the sample, nearly 5.5% is held by the ten largest clones. As regards this clone: Its antigen is unknown. One base away there is no much larger clone; base qualities are not given.

From the cysteine through the phenylalanine, the CDR3 covers 14 amino acids. Solely the CDR3 DNA is kept, with 42 bases framed from the first base. Reading the germline V gene gives CDR1 SGHVS and CDR2 FQNEAQ. Germline trimming: 4 bases from V, 5 bases from J; junction bases outside gene matches: 8. General conclusions and limits of the study: Rapid expansion after pembrolizumab followed by contraction, generally before radiologic responses, was shown by tumor-resident clones, which were often undetectable in blood before treatment.

For every enrolled patient, mismatch repair deficiency was confirmed by either polymerase chain reaction or immunohistochemistry. A few patients who responded to pembrolizumab therapy underwent TCR sequencing. In the phase II trial, pembrolizumab PD-1 blockade was tested prospectively in advanced mismatch repair-deficient cancers, no matter which tissue of origin the cancers came from. Serial peripheral blood T cell samples were collected before and at multiple times after starting PD-1 blockade. Blood sampling time points were reported as weeks after the first dose of pembrolizumab. The material was peripheral blood, obtained 2 weeks after starting pembrolizumab. The chain couples TRBV7-8 to TRBJ2-7; TRBD1 matches 7 bases in the middle. This clonotype was obtained from an adult with mismatch repair-deficient cancer. The sequence in DNA is TGTGCCAGCAGCTCGACAGGGAATCTGAACGAGCAGTACTTC. The encoded protein is CASSSTGNLNEQYF.